The entry that follows covers one TCR beta chain sequence. How the authors handled the data: Estimation of nucleated cell counts was performed using reference gene primer amplification. Generated by immunoSEQ multiplex PCR, the TCRdb table keeps only in-frame clones and is missing some. V and J calls and clone size are given by that table; D and trimming were obtained from the DNA. The sample yields around 260,000 clones, 80% to 85% seen once. This sample was included in a study of blood T cell repertoires in COVID-19. Turning to the study itself: The United States, Italy and Spain were the sources of the acute and convalescent COVID-19 samples. PBMCs, B-cell-depleted T cells, or T cells were the source of the cDNA or gDNA that made up the material.

The sample consisted of peripheral blood. The clonotype originates from a man aged 55 to 70 with acute or convalescent COVID-19.

The CDR3 nucleotides read TGCGCCAGCAGAAGGACAGGGTCCGAAAAACTGTTTTTT. The encoded protein is CASRRTGSEKLFF. The chain is built from TRBV5-1 and TRBJ1-4, with 8 bases matching TRBD1. Germline V gives CDR1 SGHRS, CDR2 YFSETQ. V shed 5 bases and J 8 bases; nucleotides not matched to a gene: 5. The CDR3 has 13 residues.